This T cell receptor (beta chain) was sequenced in a study of T-cell memory formation after mild COVID-19. At the level of the study: The TCR clusters were mostly specific to one donor. Points from the study as a whole: There was a balanced CD4/CD8 profile in clones contracting day 15 to 85, and later expanders leaned CD4+.

This clonotype came up a few times. The antigen is unknown. Amplification by 5'RACE using constant-segment primers produced TCR alpha and TCR beta cDNA libraries that carried sample barcodes and UMIs. TCRdb recomputed calls from the 5' RACE reads with MiXCR, one row per CDR3 protein. The sample has roughly 300,000 distinct CDR3 sequences; around 15% are singletons. The CDR3 is 16 amino acids. Looked up from germline, CDR1 is SGDLS and CDR2 is YYNGEE. Between the trimmed V and J ends, which lost 4 bases and 3 bases, there was a span of 20 bases. The rearrangement links TRBV9 to TRBJ2-7, with a tentative D call TRBD2 (6 bases). The source of this sequence is a man aged 18 to 30 who had mild COVID-19 (a few samples of this study predate the infection). Cell type and time point are not known. Sequenced material: PBMCs or a T cell subset sorted from them (not recorded which). The CDR3 bases are TGTGCCAGCAGCCTGGGGGGAACGGGCACCTACTACGAGCAGTACTTC. Its protein is CASSLGGTGTYYEQYF.